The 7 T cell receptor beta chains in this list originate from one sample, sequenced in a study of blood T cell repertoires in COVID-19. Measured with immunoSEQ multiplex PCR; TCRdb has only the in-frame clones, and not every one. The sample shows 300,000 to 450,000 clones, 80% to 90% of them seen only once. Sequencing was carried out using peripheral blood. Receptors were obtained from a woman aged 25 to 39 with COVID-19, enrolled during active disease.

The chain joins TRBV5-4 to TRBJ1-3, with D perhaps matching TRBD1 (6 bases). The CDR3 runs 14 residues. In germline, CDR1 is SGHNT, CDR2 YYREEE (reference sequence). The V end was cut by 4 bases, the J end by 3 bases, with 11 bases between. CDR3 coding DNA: TGTGCCAGCAGCCTACCAGGGGATGGAAACACCATATATTTT. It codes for CASSLPGDGNTIYF.

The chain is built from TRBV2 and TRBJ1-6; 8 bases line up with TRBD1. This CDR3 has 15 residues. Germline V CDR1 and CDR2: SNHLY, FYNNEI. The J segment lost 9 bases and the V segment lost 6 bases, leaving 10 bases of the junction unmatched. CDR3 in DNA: TGTGCCAGCAGAAAACAGGGGGTTACACTTTCACCCCTCCACTTT. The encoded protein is CASRKQGVTLSPLHF.

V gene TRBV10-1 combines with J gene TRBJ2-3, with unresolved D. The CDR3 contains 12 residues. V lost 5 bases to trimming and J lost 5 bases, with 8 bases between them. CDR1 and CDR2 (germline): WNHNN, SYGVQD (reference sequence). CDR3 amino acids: CASSSVEDTQYF. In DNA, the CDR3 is TGCGCCAGCAGTAGCGTAGAAGATACGCAGTATTTT.

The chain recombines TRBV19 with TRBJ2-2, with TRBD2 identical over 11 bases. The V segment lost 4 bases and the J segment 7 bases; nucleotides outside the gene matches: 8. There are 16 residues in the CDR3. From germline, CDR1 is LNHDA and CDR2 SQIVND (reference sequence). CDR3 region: CASSTISGGAGGELFF. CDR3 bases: TGTGCCAGTAGTACCATTAGCGGGGGGGCCGGCGGGGAGCTGTTTTTT.

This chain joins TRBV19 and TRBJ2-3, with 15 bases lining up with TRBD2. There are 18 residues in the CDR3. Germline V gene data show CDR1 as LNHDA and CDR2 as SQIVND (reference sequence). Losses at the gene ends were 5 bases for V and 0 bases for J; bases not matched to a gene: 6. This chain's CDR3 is CASSPGLAGGFSTDTQYF. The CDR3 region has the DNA TGTGCCAGTAGTCCGGGACTAGCGGGGGGCTTTAGCACAGATACGCAGTATTTT.

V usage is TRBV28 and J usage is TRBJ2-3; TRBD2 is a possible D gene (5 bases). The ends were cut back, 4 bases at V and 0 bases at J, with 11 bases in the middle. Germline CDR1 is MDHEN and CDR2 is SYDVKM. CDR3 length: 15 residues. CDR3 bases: TGTGCCAGCAGTTCCCATGGACTTAGCACAGATACGCAGTATTTT. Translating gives CASSSHGLSTDTQYF.

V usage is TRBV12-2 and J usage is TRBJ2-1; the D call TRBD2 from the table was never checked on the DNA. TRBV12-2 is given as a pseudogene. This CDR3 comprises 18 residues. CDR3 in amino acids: CASRRGLENSGSPNEQFF. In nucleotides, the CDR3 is TGTGCAAGTCGCCGAGGACTCGAAAATTCCGGATCTCCCAATGAGCAGTTCTTC.